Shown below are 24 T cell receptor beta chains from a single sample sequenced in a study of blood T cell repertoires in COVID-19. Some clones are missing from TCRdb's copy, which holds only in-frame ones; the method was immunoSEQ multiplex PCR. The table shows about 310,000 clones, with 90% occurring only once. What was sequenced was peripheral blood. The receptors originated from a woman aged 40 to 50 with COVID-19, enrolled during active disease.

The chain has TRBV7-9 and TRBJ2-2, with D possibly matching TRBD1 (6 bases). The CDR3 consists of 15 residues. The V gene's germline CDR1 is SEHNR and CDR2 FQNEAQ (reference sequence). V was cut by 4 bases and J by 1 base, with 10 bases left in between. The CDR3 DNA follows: TGTGCCAGCAGCTACGTGACAGGGAACACCGGGGAGCTGTTTTTT. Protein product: CASSYVTGNTGELFF.

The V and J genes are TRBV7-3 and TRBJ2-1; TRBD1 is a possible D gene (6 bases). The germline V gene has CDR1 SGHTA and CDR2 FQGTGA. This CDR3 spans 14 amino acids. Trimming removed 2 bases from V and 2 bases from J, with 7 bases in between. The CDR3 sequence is CASSLQGTYNEQFF. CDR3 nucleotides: TGTGCCAGCAGCTTACAGGGGACCTACAATGAGCAGTTCTTC.

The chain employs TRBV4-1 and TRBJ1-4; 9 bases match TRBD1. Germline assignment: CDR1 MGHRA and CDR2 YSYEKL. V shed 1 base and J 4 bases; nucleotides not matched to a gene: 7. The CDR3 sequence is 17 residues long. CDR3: CASSQVGQGIGNEKLFF. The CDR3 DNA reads TGCGCCAGCAGCCAAGTAGGACAGGGGATAGGTAATGAAAAACTGTTTTTT.

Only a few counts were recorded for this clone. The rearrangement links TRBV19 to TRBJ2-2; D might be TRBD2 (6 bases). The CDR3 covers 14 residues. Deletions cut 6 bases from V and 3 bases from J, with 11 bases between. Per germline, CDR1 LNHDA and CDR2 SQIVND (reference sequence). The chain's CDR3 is CASSLGGDTGELFF. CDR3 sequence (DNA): TGTGCCAGTAGCCTTGGAGGGGACACCGGGGAGCTGTTTTTT.

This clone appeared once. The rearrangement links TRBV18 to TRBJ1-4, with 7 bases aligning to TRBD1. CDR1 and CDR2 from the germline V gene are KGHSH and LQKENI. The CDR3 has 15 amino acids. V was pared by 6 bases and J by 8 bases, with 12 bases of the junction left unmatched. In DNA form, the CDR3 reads TGTGCCAGCTCCCAACTCACAGGGGCGCTCGAAAAACTGTTTTTT. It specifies CASSQLTGALEKLFF.

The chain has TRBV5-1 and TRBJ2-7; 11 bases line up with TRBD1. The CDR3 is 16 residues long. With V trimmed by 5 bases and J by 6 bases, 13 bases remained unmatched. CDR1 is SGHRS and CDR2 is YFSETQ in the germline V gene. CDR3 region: CASSYPPGQGAVEQYF. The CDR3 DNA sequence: TGCGCCAGCAGTTACCCGCCTGGACAGGGGGCGGTCGAGCAGTACTTC.

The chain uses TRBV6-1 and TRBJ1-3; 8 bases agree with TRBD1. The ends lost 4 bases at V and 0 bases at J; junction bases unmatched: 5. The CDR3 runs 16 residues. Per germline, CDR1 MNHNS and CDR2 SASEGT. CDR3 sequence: CASSVSTGDSGNTIYF. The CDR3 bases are TGTGCCAGCAGTGTCTCGACAGGGGACTCTGGAAACACCATATATTTT.

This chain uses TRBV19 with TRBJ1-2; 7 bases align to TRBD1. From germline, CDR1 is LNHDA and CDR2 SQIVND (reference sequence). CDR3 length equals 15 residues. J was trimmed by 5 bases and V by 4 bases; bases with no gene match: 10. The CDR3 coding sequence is TGTGCCAGTAGTACATCGACAGGGCGCGGGTATGGCTACACCTTC. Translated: CASSTSTGRGYGYTF.

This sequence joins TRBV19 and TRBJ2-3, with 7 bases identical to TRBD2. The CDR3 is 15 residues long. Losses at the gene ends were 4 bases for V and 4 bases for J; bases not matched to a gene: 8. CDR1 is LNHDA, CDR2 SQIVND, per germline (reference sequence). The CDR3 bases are TGTGCCAGTAGTAAAGGGCTGGGGGGGGCAGATACGCAGTATTTT. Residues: CASSKGLGGADTQYF.

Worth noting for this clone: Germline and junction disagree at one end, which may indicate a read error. The CDR3 reads CSVEGTSPNYGYTF. The CDR3, as DNA: TGCAGCGTCGAAGGGACATCACCTAACTATGGCTACACCTTC. The chain carries TRBV29-1 and TRBJ1-2; the D gene is possibly TRBD1 (6 bases). Germline loops: CDR1 SQVTM, CDR2 ANQGSEA. The CDR3 has 14 amino acids. Supplemented by reference TRBV29-1 and TRBJ1-2, the full variable domain reads SAVISQKPSRDICQRGTSLTIQCQVDSQVTMMFWYRQQPGQSLTLIATANQGSEATYESGFVIDKFPISRPNLTFSTLTVSNMSPEDSSIYLCSVEGTSPNYGYTFGSGTRLTVV.

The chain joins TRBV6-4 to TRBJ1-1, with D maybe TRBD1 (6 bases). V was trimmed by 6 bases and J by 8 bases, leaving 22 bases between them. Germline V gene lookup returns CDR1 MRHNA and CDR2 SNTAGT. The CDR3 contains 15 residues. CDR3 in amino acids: CASSLTGSGLGEAFF. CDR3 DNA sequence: TGTGCCAGCAGCCTGACAGGATCCGGGTTAGGGGAAGCTTTCTTT.

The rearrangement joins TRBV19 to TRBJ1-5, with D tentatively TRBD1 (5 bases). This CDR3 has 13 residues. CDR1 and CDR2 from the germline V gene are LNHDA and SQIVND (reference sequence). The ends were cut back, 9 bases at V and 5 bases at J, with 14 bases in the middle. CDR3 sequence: CASSKAGHQPQHF. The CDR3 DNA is TGTGCCAGCTCCAAAGCGGGGCATCAGCCCCAGCATTTT.

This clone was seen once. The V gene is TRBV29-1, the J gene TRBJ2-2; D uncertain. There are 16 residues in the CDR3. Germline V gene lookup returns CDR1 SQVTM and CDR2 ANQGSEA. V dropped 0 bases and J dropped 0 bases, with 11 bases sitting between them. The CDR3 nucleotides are TGCAGCGTTGAAGATCGAAAGCTTGCGAACACCGGGGAGCTGTTTTTT. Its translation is CSVEDRKLANTGELFF.

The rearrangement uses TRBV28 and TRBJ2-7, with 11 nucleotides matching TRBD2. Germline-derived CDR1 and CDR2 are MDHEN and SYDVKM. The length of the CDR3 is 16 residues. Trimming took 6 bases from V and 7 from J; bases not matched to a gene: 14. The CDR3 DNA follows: TGTGCCAGCAGCCAACCTAGCGGGAGGCTCTATATAGAGCAGTACTTC. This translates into CASSQPSGRLYIEQYF. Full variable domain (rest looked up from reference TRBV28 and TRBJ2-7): DVKVTQSSRYLVKRTGEKVFLECVQDMDHENMFWYRQDPGLGLRLIYFSYDVKMKEKGDIPEGYSVSREKKERFSLILESASTNQTSMYLCASSQPSGRLYIEQYFGPGTRLTVT.

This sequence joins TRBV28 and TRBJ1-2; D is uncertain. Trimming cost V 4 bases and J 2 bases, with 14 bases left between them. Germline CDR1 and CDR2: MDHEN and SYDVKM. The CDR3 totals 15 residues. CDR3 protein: CASSSGETANYGYTF. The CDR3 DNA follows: TGTGCCAGCAGTTCCGGGGAGACGGCGAACTATGGCTACACCTTC.

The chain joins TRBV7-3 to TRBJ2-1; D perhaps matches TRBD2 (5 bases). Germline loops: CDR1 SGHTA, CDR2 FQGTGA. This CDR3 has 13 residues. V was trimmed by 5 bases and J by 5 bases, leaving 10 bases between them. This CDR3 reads CASSLGINNEQFF. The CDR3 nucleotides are TGTGCCAGCAGCCTCGGGATAAACAATGAGCAGTTCTTC.

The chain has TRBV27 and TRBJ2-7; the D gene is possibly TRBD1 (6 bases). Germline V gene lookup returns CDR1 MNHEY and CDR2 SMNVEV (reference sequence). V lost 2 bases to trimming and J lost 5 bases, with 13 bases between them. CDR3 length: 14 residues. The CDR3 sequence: CASSLIFSGDEQYF. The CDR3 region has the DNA TGTGCCAGCAGTTTAATTTTTTCAGGGGACGAGCAGTACTTC.

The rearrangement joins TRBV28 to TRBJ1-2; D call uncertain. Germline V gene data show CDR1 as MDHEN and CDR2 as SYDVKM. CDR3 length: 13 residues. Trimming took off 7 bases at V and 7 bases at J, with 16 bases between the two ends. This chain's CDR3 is CASKAGNLGGYTF. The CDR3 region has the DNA TGTGCCAGCAAAGCGGGGAATTTGGGTGGCTACACCTTC.

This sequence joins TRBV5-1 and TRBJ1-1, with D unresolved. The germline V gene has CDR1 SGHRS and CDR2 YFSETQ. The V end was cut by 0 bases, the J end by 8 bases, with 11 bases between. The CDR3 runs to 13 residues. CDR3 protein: CASSLVHPSEAFF. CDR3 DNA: TGCGCCAGCAGCTTGGTTCATCCAAGCGAAGCTTTCTTT.

CDR3 DNA: TGTGCCAGCAGTTCCCCCGACTTCGCCTACGAGCAGTACTTC. This sequence encodes CASSSPDFAYEQYF. The chain is built from TRBV28 and TRBJ2-7; no clear D. Trimming pared 4 bases from V and 2 bases from J, leaving 12 bases between. CDR1 and CDR2 (germline): MDHEN, SYDVKM. The CDR3 extends over 14 amino acids.

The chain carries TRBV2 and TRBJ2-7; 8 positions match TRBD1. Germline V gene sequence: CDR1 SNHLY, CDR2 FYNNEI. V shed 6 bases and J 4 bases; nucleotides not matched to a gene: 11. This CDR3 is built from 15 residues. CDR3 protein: CASRRNLDRAYEQYF. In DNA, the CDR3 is TGTGCCAGCAGGAGGAATTTGGACAGGGCATACGAGCAGTACTTC.

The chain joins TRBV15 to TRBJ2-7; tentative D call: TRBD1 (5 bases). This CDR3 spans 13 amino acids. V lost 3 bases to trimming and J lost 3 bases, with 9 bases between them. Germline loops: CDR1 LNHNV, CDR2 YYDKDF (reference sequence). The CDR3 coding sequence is TGTGCCACCAGCAGCCGACAGAGCTACGAGCAGTACTTC. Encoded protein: CATSSRQSYEQYF.

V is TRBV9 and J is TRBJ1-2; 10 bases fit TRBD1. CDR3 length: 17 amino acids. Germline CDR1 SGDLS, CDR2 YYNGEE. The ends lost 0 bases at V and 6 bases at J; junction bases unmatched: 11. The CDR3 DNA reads TGTGCCAGCAGCGTAGTGGGCTTAGGGACAGGGGTGGATGGCTACACCTTC. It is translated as CASSVVGLGTGVDGYTF.

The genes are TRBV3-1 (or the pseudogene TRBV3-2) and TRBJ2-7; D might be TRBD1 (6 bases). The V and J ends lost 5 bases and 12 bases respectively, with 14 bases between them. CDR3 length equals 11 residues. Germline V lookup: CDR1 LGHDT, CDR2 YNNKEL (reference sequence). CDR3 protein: CASSSYRVPYF. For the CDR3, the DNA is TGTGCCAGCAGCTCCTACAGGGTTCCGTACTTC.